The next 28 T cell receptor beta chains were all read from a single sample in a study of blood T cell repertoires in COVID-19. The assay was immunoSEQ multiplex PCR, and TCRdb's table has in-frame clones only and misses some. The sample records 100,000 to 150,000 clones, roughly 80% being singletons. The sequencing input was peripheral blood. The receptor set was obtained from a man in his fifties or sixties with acute or convalescent COVID-19.

The chain recombines TRBV5-1 with TRBJ2-1; 7 bases match TRBD2. CDR3 length equals 16 residues. The ends lost 1 base at V and 5 bases at J; junction bases unmatched: 9. The germline V gene has CDR1 SGHRS and CDR2 YFSETQ. This CDR3 is CASSLIRGEVHNEQFF. CDR3 sequence (DNA): TGCGCCAGCAGCTTGATTCGGGGGGAGGTACACAATGAGCAGTTCTTC.

V gene TRBV4-1 combines with J gene TRBJ2-2, with 8 bases fitting TRBD1. Germline V gene sequence: CDR1 MGHRA, CDR2 YSYEKL. Trimming cost V 1 base and J 5 bases; bases outside gene matches: 6. This CDR3 contains 16 residues. In DNA, the CDR3 is TGCGCCAGCAGCCAAGGCGGCAGGGGGCGGACCGGGGAGCTGTTTTTT. Translated: CASSQGGRGRTGELFF.

This clone was counted a few times. The chain has TRBV5-1 and TRBJ1-5; no clear D. CDR1 and CDR2 (germline): SGHRS, YFSETQ. The CDR3 totals 18 residues. V shed 0 bases and J shed 1 base, with 17 bases lying between them. CDR3 sequence reads: CASSLVFRRVDSNQPQHF. In DNA, the CDR3 is TGCGCCAGCAGCTTGGTTTTCCGACGGGTAGACAGCAATCAGCCCCAGCATTTT.

The gene calls are TRBV29-1 and TRBJ2-1, with 13 bases matching TRBD2. Germline loops: CDR1 SQVTM, CDR2 ANQGSEA. This CDR3 region has 14 residues. Trimming cost V 7 bases and J 7 bases; bases outside gene matches: 7. The CDR3 nucleotides read TGCAGCGCTAGGACTAGCGGGAGAGTAAATGAGCAGTTCTTC. This sequence encodes CSARTSGRVNEQFF.

This clone was picked up a small number of times. Here the CDR3 DNA reads TGTGCCACCAGTGACCCCGCGAGGGTCGGCTACACCTTC. Its protein is CATSDPARVGYTF. This chain links TRBV24-1 with TRBJ1-2; D not certain. Germline-derived CDR1 and CDR2 are KGHDR and SFDVKD. V was cut by 4 bases and J by 8 bases, with 13 bases left in between. The CDR3 is 13 amino acids.

This clone was observed once. The chain combines TRBV29-1 with TRBJ2-5, with D possibly being TRBD1 (7 bases). The CDR3 totals 12 residues. Germline loops: CDR1 SQVTM, CDR2 ANQGSEA. The ends were cut back, 7 bases at V and 5 bases at J, with 14 bases in the middle. CDR3 DNA: TGCAGCGGGTGGGACAGCGGGGAGACCCAGTACTTC. Its protein product is CSGWDSGETQYF. The complete variable domain, with remaining parts taken from reference TRBV29-1 and TRBJ2-5, reads SAVISQKPSRDICQRGTSLTIQCQVDSQVTMMFWYRQQPGQSLTLIATANQGSEATYESGFVIDKFPISRPNLTFSTLTVSNMSPEDSSIYLCSGWDSGETQYFGPGTRLLVL.

The V and J genes are TRBV6-2 or TRBV6-3 and TRBJ2-7; TRBD2 matches at 8 bases. Trimming at V came to 2 bases and at J to 2 bases, leaving 8 bases not matched to a gene. Germline-derived CDR1 and CDR2 are MNHEY and SVGEGT. This CDR3 is 16 amino acids long. CDR3 sequence (DNA): TGTGCCAGCAGTTACCCACAGCGGGGGAGCACCTACGAGCAGTACTTC. This translates into CASSYPQRGSTYEQYF.

V usage is TRBV7-3 and J usage is TRBJ2-7; D not resolved. The CDR3 loop spans 13 amino acids. Trimming removed 1 base from V and 7 bases from J, with 11 bases in between. Per germline, CDR1 SGHTA and CDR2 FQGTGA. CDR3 sequence: CASSLNPAREQYF. The CDR3 region has the DNA TGTGCCAGCAGCTTAAATCCTGCGAGGGAGCAGTACTTC.

CDR3 amino acids: CASSRLAGDNEQFF. In nucleotides, the CDR3 is TGTGCCAGCAGCAGACTAGCGGGAGACAATGAGCAGTTCTTC. The chain combines TRBV21-1 with TRBJ2-1; the D call in the table, TRBD2, was not verified against the DNA. TRBV21-1 corresponds to a pseudogene. The CDR3 runs 14 residues.

This clone occurred once. This chain uses TRBV27 with TRBJ1-2; no clear D. V lost 3 bases, J lost 2 bases, and 16 bases lay in between. The V gene's germline CDR1 is MNHEY and CDR2 SMNVEV (reference sequence). The CDR3 has 16 residues. CDR3 loop: CASSFARRGSNYGYTF. Here the CDR3 DNA reads TGTGCCAGCAGTTTTGCCCGGAGAGGCTCGAACTATGGCTACACCTTC.

V gene TRBV15 combines with J gene TRBJ1-2; D is perhaps TRBD1 (5 bases). The CDR3 is made up of 16 amino acids. V was shortened by 0 bases and J by 0 bases, with 11 bases between the two germline ends. Germline values: CDR1 LNHNV, CDR2 YYDKDF (reference sequence). The CDR3 reads CATSRDRGRTNYGYTF. DNA for the CDR3: TGTGCCACCAGCAGAGATAGGGGCAGAACTAACTATGGCTACACCTTC.

The genes are TRBV6-1 and TRBJ2-7, with TRBD2 identical over 7 bases. The CDR3 runs to 13 residues. In germline, CDR1 is MNHNS, CDR2 SASEGT. V was pared by 3 bases and J by 7 bases, with 6 bases of the junction left unmatched. CDR3 sequence: CASSETQGGEQYF. The DNA of the CDR3 is TGTGCCAGCAGTGAGACCCAGGGAGGGGAGCAGTACTTC.

This clone was observed a single time. The chain employs TRBV25-1 and TRBJ2-7, with 10 bases matching TRBD2. With V trimmed by 4 bases and J by 6 bases, 6 bases remained unmatched. This CDR3 comprises 14 residues. CDR1 is MGHDK, CDR2 SYGVNS, per germline. CDR3 residues: CASSAPSGRSEQYF. The CDR3 DNA sequence: TGTGCCAGCAGTGCTCCTAGCGGGAGATCCGAGCAGTACTTC.

In its sample, this clone was seen a few times. The chain joins TRBV5-5 to TRBJ1-2; 8 bases agree with TRBD1. Germline CDR1 is SGHKS and CDR2 is YYEKEE (reference sequence). This CDR3 contains 14 residues. Losses at the gene ends were 1 base for V and 7 bases for J; bases not matched to a gene: 6. In nucleotides, the CDR3 is TGTGCCAGCAGCTTGTCTCAGGGGGCGGGTGGCTACACCTTC. Protein product: CASSLSQGAGGYTF.

This chain links TRBV6-4 with TRBJ2-1; TRBD2 aligns across 14 bases. CDR1 is MRHNA and CDR2 is SNTAGT in the germline V gene. This CDR3 contains 18 residues. V dropped 4 bases and J dropped 2; count of bases not matched to a gene: 7. In DNA form, the CDR3 reads TGTGCCAGCAGTGGGGATGGGACTAGCGGGAGCCCCTACAATGAGCAGTTCTTC. Its protein is CASSGDGTSGSPYNEQFF.

The chain uses TRBV5-1 and TRBJ1-2, with D possibly being TRBD1 (6 bases). Deletions cut 4 bases from V and 7 bases from J, with 14 bases between. Germline CDR1 is SGHRS and CDR2 is YFSETQ. This CDR3 is built from 13 residues. The CDR3 coding sequence is TGCGCCAGCAGCCCCGGGACATTACTTGGCTACACCTTC. Translating gives CASSPGTLLGYTF.

J is TRBJ1-5 and V is TRBV3-1 (or the pseudogene TRBV3-2), with a tentative D call TRBD1 (5 bases). The CDR3 runs to 11 residues. CDR1 is LGHDT, CDR2 YNNKEL, per germline (reference sequence). Trimming pared 1 base from V and 15 bases from J, leaving 10 bases between. The CDR3: CASSQGQGVHF. CDR3 DNA sequence: TGTGCCAGCAGCCAAGGGCAGGGCGTGCATTTT.

The chain has TRBV29-1 and TRBJ1-1; TRBD1 might be the D (5 bases). CDR3 length equals 13 residues. Trimming took off 7 bases at V and 1 base at J, with 13 bases between the two ends. Per germline, CDR1 SQVTM and CDR2 ANQGSEA. CDR3 nucleotide sequence: TGCAGCGGCACAGTTGGGGCGAACACTGAAGCTTTCTTT. Its translation: CSGTVGANTEAFF. Complete variable domain (other parts from reference TRBV29-1 and TRBJ1-1): SAVISQKPSRDICQRGTSLTIQCQVDSQVTMMFWYRQQPGQSLTLIATANQGSEATYESGFVIDKFPISRPNLTFSTLTVSNMSPEDSSIYLCSGTVGANTEAFFGQGTRLTVV.

This clone was counted once. CDR3 coding DNA: TGCGCCAGCAGCTCGAATCCCGCAGCCTACGAGCAGTACTTC. This gives the protein CASSSNPAAYEQYF. The genes are TRBV5-1 and TRBJ2-7; D unresolved. V was cut by 3 bases and J by 2 bases, with 12 bases left in between. The CDR3 is 14 amino acids. Germline values: CDR1 SGHRS, CDR2 YFSETQ.

This clone was seen only once. This chain uses TRBV29-1 with TRBJ2-7, with D possibly being TRBD1 (6 bases). V lost 6 bases, J lost 0 bases, and 18 bases lay in between. Germline V gives CDR1 SQVTM, CDR2 ANQGSEA. The CDR3 is made up of 15 amino acids. As DNA, the CDR3 is TGCAGCGTCGCCGGGACACTCCAGGGCTCCTACGAGCAGTACTTC. It is translated as CSVAGTLQGSYEQYF.

The J gene is TRBJ2-1, the V gene TRBV2, with 8 bases lining up with TRBD1. V lost 1 base, J lost 9 bases, and 8 bases stayed unmatched. The germline V gene has CDR1 SNHLY and CDR2 FYNNEI. The CDR3 runs 15 residues. The CDR3: CASSEGQGPTLEQFF. The CDR3 DNA sequence: TGTGCCAGCAGTGAAGGACAGGGGCCTACTCTTGAGCAGTTCTTC.

The rearrangement joins TRBV15 to TRBJ1-6; D gene ambiguous. Trimming removed 1 base at V and 5 bases at J, with 3 bases between. The germline V gene has CDR1 LNHNV and CDR2 YYDKDF (reference sequence). CDR3 length equals 13 residues. Here the CDR3 reads CATSRVDNSPLHF. CDR3 bases: TGTGCCACCAGCAGAGTAGATAATTCACCCCTCCACTTT.

The rearrangement uses TRBV5-1 and TRBJ2-7; the match to TRBD2 covers 13 bases. Germline-derived CDR1 and CDR2 are SGHRS and YFSETQ. The CDR3 consists of 15 residues. V lost 4 bases, J lost 8 bases, and 9 bases stayed unmatched. The CDR3 DNA reads TGCGCCAGCAGCGCAGGACTAGCGGGGGAGGCAAAGCAGTACTTC. Translating gives CASSAGLAGEAKQYF.

The gene calls are TRBV18 and TRBJ1-2; 7 bases line up with TRBD1. From germline, CDR1 is KGHSH and CDR2 LQKENI. The CDR3 spans 14 residues. Losses at the gene ends were 4 bases for V and 4 bases for J; bases not matched to a gene: 6. This CDR3 reads CASSRDSEIYGYTF. The CDR3 DNA follows: TGTGCCAGCTCACGGGACAGCGAGATCTATGGCTACACCTTC.

The V call is TRBV3-1 (or the pseudogene TRBV3-2), the J call TRBJ2-7; the match to TRBD1 covers 10 bases. The CDR3 runs to 15 residues. In germline, CDR1 is LGHDT, CDR2 YNNKEL (reference sequence). Unmatched junction bases numbered 3, after V lost 2 bases and J lost 2 bases. The chain's CDR3 is CASSQLGQGPYEQYF. The CDR3 DNA follows: TGTGCCAGCAGCCAATTGGGACAGGGGCCCTACGAGCAGTACTTC.

This chain joins TRBV11-3 and TRBJ2-3; 8 nucleotides line up with TRBD2. The CDR3 is 14 amino acids. The germline V gene encodes CDR1 SGHNT and CDR2 YENEEA. V gave up 11 bases and J gave up 0 bases; unmatched junction bases: 7. The CDR3 protein is CAGSGGGSTDTQYF. The CDR3 DNA reads TGTGCCGGTTCCGGGGGGGGAAGCACAGATACGCAGTATTTT.

The rearrangement links TRBV27 to TRBJ1-1, with 8 bases lining up with TRBD1. The germline V gene encodes CDR1 MNHEY and CDR2 SMNVEV (reference sequence). The CDR3 sequence is 18 residues long. V was pared by 2 bases and J by 2 bases, with 13 bases of the junction left unmatched. The chain's CDR3 is CASSLLSKTGATNTEAFF. CDR3 DNA: TGTGCCAGCAGTTTACTGAGCAAGACAGGGGCTACTAACACTGAAGCTTTCTTT.

This rearrangement joins TRBV4-2 to TRBJ2-7; D is undetermined. The V end was cut by 1 base, the J end by 0 bases, with 10 bases between. The CDR3 is 15 residues long. CDR1 LGHNA and CDR2 YNFKEQ come from the germline V gene. The CDR3 here is CASSQGPRSSYEQYF. In DNA, the CDR3 is TGTGCCAGCAGCCAAGGGCCTAGAAGCTCCTACGAGCAGTACTTC.